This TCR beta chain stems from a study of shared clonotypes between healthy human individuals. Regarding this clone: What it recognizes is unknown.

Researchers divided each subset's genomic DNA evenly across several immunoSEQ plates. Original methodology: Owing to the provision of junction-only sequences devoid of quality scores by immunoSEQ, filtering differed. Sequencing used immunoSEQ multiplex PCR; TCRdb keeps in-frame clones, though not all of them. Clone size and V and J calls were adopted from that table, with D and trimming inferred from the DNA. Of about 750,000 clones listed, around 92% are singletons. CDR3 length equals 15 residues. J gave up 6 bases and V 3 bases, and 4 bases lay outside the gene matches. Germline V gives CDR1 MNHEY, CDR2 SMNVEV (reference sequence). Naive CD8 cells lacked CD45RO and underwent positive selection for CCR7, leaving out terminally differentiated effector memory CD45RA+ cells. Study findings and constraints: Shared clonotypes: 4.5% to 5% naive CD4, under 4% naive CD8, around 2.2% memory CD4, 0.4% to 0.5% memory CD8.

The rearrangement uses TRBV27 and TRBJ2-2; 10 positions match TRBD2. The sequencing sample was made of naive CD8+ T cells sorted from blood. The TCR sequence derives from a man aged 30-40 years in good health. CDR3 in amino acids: CASSFQLAGAGELFF. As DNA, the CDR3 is TGTGCCAGCAGTTTTCAGCTAGCGGGGGCCGGGGAGCTGTTTTTT.